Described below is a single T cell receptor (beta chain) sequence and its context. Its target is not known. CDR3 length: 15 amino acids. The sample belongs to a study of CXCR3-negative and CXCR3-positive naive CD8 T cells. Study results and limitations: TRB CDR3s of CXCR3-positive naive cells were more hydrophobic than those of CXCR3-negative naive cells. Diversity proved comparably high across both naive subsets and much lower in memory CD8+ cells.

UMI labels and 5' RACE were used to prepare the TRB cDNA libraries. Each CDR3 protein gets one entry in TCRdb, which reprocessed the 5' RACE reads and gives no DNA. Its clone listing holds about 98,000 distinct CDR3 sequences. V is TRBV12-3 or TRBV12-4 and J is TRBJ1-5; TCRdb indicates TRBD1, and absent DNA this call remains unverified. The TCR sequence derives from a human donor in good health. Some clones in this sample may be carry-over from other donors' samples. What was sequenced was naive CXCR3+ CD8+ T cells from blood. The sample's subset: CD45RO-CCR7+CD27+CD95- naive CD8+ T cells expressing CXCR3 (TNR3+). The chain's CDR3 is CASSFQGAPDQPQHF.